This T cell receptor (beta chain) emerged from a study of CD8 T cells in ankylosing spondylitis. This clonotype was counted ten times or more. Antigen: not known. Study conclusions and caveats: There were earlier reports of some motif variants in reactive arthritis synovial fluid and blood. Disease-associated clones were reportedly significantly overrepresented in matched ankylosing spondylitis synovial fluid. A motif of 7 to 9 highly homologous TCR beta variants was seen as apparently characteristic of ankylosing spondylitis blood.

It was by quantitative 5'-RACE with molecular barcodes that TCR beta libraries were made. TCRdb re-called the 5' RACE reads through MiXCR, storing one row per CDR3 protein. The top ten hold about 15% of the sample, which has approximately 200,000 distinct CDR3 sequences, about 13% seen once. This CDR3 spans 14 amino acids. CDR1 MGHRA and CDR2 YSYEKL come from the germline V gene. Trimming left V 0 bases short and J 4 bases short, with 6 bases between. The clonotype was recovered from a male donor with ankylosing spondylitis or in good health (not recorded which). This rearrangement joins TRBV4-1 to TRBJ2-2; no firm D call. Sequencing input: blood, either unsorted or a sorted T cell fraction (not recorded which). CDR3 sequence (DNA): TGCGCCAGCAGCCAAGACTACACCACCGGGGAGCTGTTTTTT. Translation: CASSQDYTTGELFF.